One sample yielded the 28 T cell receptor beta chains listed below, sequenced in a study of blood T cell repertoires in COVID-19. Sequencing was performed with immunoSEQ multiplex PCR; in TCRdb, only in-frame clones are kept and a portion is missing. The data show some 150,000 clones, approximately 83% seen once. Sequencing was performed on peripheral blood. The receptors here all came from a woman in her sixties or seventies with acute or convalescent COVID-19.

The chain links TRBV18 to TRBJ2-5, with TRBD1 matching over 7 bases. Germline loops: CDR1 KGHSH, CDR2 LQKENI. The CDR3 loop spans 14 amino acids. The ends lost 2 bases at V and 5 bases at J; junction bases unmatched: 5. The CDR3 sequence is CASSPKGGGETQYF. Here the CDR3 DNA reads TGTGCCAGCTCACCAAAAGGGGGCGGTGAGACCCAGTACTTC.

The chain carries TRBV19 and TRBJ1-4; D is ambiguous. Germline loops: CDR1 LNHDA, CDR2 SQIVND (reference sequence). This CDR3 is 13 amino acids long. V was pared by 5 bases and J by 7 bases, with 11 bases between. CDR3 amino acids: CASSGEGTEKLFF. The CDR3 DNA reads as TGTGCCAGTAGTGGAGAGGGAACTGAAAAACTGTTTTTT.

The table lists this clone with a count of one. This rearrangement joins TRBV29-1 to TRBJ1-5; a possible D gene is TRBD1 (6 bases). The V gene's germline CDR1 is SQVTM and CDR2 ANQGSEA. The V gene lost 4 bases and the J gene lost 1 base, with 8 bases spanning the gap. The CDR3 covers 13 residues. CDR3 amino acids: CSVAQGSNQPQHF. The CDR3 nucleotides are TGCAGCGTTGCTCAGGGGAGCAATCAGCCCCAGCATTTT.

The chain has TRBV10-1 and TRBJ2-1; D might be TRBD1 (5 bases). V was trimmed by 7 bases and J by 14 bases, leaving 21 bases between them. The germline V gene encodes CDR1 WNHNN and CDR2 SYGVQD (reference sequence). The CDR3 runs to 13 residues. The CDR3: CASTDKIQGLKFF. In nucleotides, the CDR3 is TGCGCCAGCACTGACAAAATTCAGGGCCTGAAGTTCTTC.

The chain links TRBV11-2 to TRBJ2-7; 7 nucleotides align to TRBD2. J was trimmed by 2 bases and V by 2 bases; bases with no gene match: 15. CDR1 is SGHAT and CDR2 is FQNNGV in the germline V gene. CDR3 size: 18 residues. As DNA, the CDR3 is TGTGCCAGCAGCTTAATTAGGGCTGGGGGGGGACTCACCTACGAGCAGTACTTC. Its protein is CASSLIRAGGGLTYEQYF.

This clone was seen a single time. V is TRBV19 and J is TRBJ1-6; 9 bases line up with TRBD1. With 6 bases clipped from V and 10 bases from J, the junction kept 4 bases outside the gene matches. CDR3 length: 13 amino acids. Germline CDR1 and CDR2: LNHDA and SQIVND (reference sequence). In nucleotides, the CDR3 is TGTGCCAGTAGCGGACAGGGGCACTCACCCCTCCACTTT. This translates into CASSGQGHSPLHF.

The chain uses TRBV6-4 and TRBJ2-3; 10 bases align to TRBD2. The trim removed 4 bases at V and 1 base at J, leaving 8 bases unmatched. The germline V gene has CDR1 MRHNA and CDR2 SNTAGT. The CDR3 runs to 17 residues. CDR3: CASSAMASGGGTDTQYF. In nucleotides, the CDR3 is TGTGCCAGCAGTGCCATGGCTAGCGGGGGCGGCACAGATACGCAGTATTTT.

This chain joins TRBV19 and TRBJ1-2; 7 bases are shared with TRBD1. Unmatched junction bases numbered 13, after V lost 5 bases and J lost 4 bases. CDR1 and CDR2 (germline): LNHDA, SQIVND (reference sequence). There are 16 residues in the CDR3. The CDR3 DNA sequence: TGTGCCAGTAGTCCCTACGGGTCGACAGGGACCTATGGCTACACCTTC. It codes for CASSPYGSTGTYGYTF.

The V call is TRBV24-1, the J call TRBJ2-3; unclear D gene. The V gene lost 8 bases and the J gene lost 3 bases, with 11 bases spanning the gap. Germline CDR1 reads KGHDR; CDR2 reads SFDVKD. The CDR3 totals 13 residues. The CDR3 coding sequence is TGTGCCACCATGGAGTCCATTACAGATACGCAGTATTTT. This encodes CATMESITDTQYF.

The chain combines TRBV6-5 with TRBJ2-7, with D uncertain. V lost 5 bases and J lost 3, with 14 bases in between. There are 14 residues in the CDR3. Germline CDR1 is MNHEY and CDR2 is SVGAGI. The CDR3 loop is CASSPLGQHYEQYF. CDR3 in DNA: TGTGCCAGCAGTCCCCTGGGCCAGCACTACGAGCAGTACTTC.

V usage is TRBV4-1 and J usage is TRBJ1-4; 7 bases are a match to TRBD1. This CDR3 is built from 16 residues. Germline lookup yields CDR1 MGHRA and CDR2 YSYEKL. The ends lost 0 bases at V and 8 bases at J; junction bases unmatched: 9. Here the CDR3 reads CASSQDGDRVFEKLFF. CDR3 coding DNA: TGCGCCAGCAGCCAAGACGGCGACAGGGTGTTCGAAAAACTGTTTTTT.

The chain couples TRBV7-3 to TRBJ1-6; unclear D gene. Trimming shortened V by 5 bases and J by 3 bases, and 5 bases separated the two germline ends. The CDR3 totals 13 residues. Germline CDR1 is SGHTA and CDR2 is FQGTGA. Written as DNA, the CDR3 is TGTGCCAGCAGCCAAAACTATAATTCACCCCTCCACTTT. It specifies CASSQNYNSPLHF.

This chain joins TRBV14 and TRBJ2-1; a possible D gene is TRBD2 (6 bases). The CDR3 has 14 amino acids. From germline, CDR1 is SGHDN and CDR2 FVKESK. V was pared by 8 bases and J by 0 bases, with 11 bases between. CDR3 DNA sequence: TGTGCCAGCCAGACCGGGAGCTCCTACAATGAGCAGTTCTTC. Protein: CASQTGSSYNEQFF.

This rearrangement joins TRBV28 to TRBJ2-1, with 10 bases lining up with TRBD1. There are 14 residues in the CDR3. In germline, CDR1 is MDHEN, CDR2 SYDVKM. With 7 bases clipped from V and 6 bases from J, the junction kept 6 bases outside the gene matches. CDR3 loop: CASTRQGARNEQFF. CDR3 bases: TGTGCCAGCACCAGACAGGGGGCGCGCAATGAGCAGTTCTTC.

The chain employs TRBV2 and TRBJ1-6, with 8 bases that match TRBD1. CDR3 length: 14 residues. V dropped 7 bases and J dropped 10; count of bases not matched to a gene: 9. Per the germline V gene, CDR1 is SNHLY and CDR2 is FYNNEI. In DNA, the CDR3 is TGTGCCAGCAAAACGACAGGGGTTGGATCACCCCTCCACTTT. It is translated as CASKTTGVGSPLHF.

This sequence joins TRBV28 and TRBJ1-1, with a tentative D call TRBD1 (6 bases). V lost 3 bases, J lost 1 base, and 12 bases lay in between. Germline V gives CDR1 MDHEN, CDR2 SYDVKM. This CDR3 contains 15 residues. In DNA, the CDR3 is TGTGCCAGCAGTTTCCATGACAGGTGGAACACTGAAGCTTTCTTT. This codes for CASSFHDRWNTEAFF.

The chain recombines TRBV19 with TRBJ1-3; maybe TRBD1 (6 bases). V shed 9 bases and J shed 0 bases, with 12 bases lying between them. CDR3 size: 14 residues. Germline CDR1 is LNHDA and CDR2 is SQIVND (reference sequence). In nucleotides, the CDR3 is TGTGCCAGCGGAACAGGGAGCTCTGGAAACACCATATATTTT. Protein product: CASGTGSSGNTIYF. The entire variable domain, with the rest obtained from reference TRBV19 and TRBJ1-3, is as follows: DGGITQSPKYLFRKEGQNVTLSCEQNLNHDAMYWYRQDPGQGLRLIYYSQIVNDFQKGDIAEGYSVSREKKESFPLTVTSAQKNPTAFYLCASGTGSSGNTIYFGEGSWLTVV.

The genes are TRBV6-5 and TRBJ2-1; D perhaps matches TRBD2 (5 bases). The V gene's germline CDR1 is MNHEY and CDR2 SVGAGI. Trimming took off 2 bases at V and 10 bases at J, with 12 bases between the two ends. This CDR3 is 13 amino acids long. The CDR3 reads CASSYLDPGEQFF. DNA for the CDR3: TGTGCCAGCAGTTACCTGGATCCGGGGGAGCAGTTCTTC.

CDR3 protein: CASSFVAPPYNEQFF. The CDR3 DNA reads TGTGCCAGCAGTTTCGTAGCCCCTCCCTACAATGAGCAGTTCTTC. J is TRBJ2-1 and V is TRBV27; D unclear. Germline lookup yields CDR1 MNHEY and CDR2 SMNVEV (reference sequence). With 3 bases removed from V and 2 bases from J, the gap between germline ends came to 11 bases. The CDR3 has 15 amino acids.

This chain uses TRBV11-2 with TRBJ1-4, with D unresolved. Germline V gives CDR1 SGHAT, CDR2 FQNNGV. There are 15 residues in the CDR3. Deletions cut 7 bases from V and 0 bases from J, with 12 bases between. The CDR3 bases are TGTGCCAGCACCCTACTGCGCGCAACTAATGAAAAACTGTTTTTT. Its translation: CASTLLRATNEKLFF.

V gene TRBV18 combines with J gene TRBJ1-5, with TRBD1 as a possible D gene (5 bases). The V end lost 2 bases, the J end lost 1 base, and 12 bases lay between the germline ends. The CDR3 contains 16 residues. The V gene's germline CDR1 is KGHSH and CDR2 LQKENI. This chain's CDR3 is CASSPGGGRSNQPQHF. Written as DNA, the CDR3 is TGTGCCAGCTCACCAGGCGGGGGGAGAAGCAATCAGCCCCAGCATTTT.

The chain is built from TRBV4-1 and TRBJ1-6; tentatively, D is TRBD1 (6 bases). Germline V gene data show CDR1 as MGHRA and CDR2 as YSYEKL. V dropped 1 base and J dropped 0 bases, with 13 bases sitting between them. CDR3 length: 18 residues. For the CDR3, the DNA is TGCGCCAGCAGCCAAGGAGGACAGAGGAGCTCCTATAATTCACCCCTCCACTTT. As protein: CASSQGGQRSSYNSPLHF.

The chain uses TRBV9 and TRBJ2-2; maybe TRBD1 (5 bases). The V gene lost 10 bases and the J gene lost 7 bases, with 14 bases spanning the gap. The CDR3 spans 12 residues. The germline CDR1 and CDR2 sequences are SGDLS and YYNGEE. The DNA for the CDR3 is TGTGCCTCTCAGGGTGGTGGCGGGGAGCTGTTTTTT. This translates into CASQGGGGELFF.

The V and J genes are TRBV12-3 or TRBV12-4 and TRBJ1-1, with 7 nucleotides matching TRBD1. Unmatched junction bases numbered 12, after V lost 5 bases and J lost 12 bases. The CDR3 totals 13 residues. The DNA of the CDR3 is TGTGCCAGCAGTCAGGGACAGCAAGTCAGACCTTTCTTT. This sequence encodes CASSQGQQVRPFF.

The V and J genes are TRBV9 and TRBJ2-2; D perhaps matches TRBD2 (6 bases). Deletions cut 0 bases from V and 4 bases from J, with 16 bases between. CDR3 length equals 17 residues. Germline CDR1 SGDLS, CDR2 YYNGEE. The DNA of the CDR3 is TGTGCCAGCAGCGTAGCCACCCGAGGAGGGGTCACCGGGGAGCTGTTTTTT. Translation: CASSVATRGGVTGELFF.

The J gene is TRBJ1-4, the V gene TRBV2; weak D call: TRBD1 (5 bases). With 8 bases removed from V and 2 bases from J, the gap between germline ends came to 15 bases. The CDR3 runs 15 residues. CDR1 is SNHLY, CDR2 FYNNEI, per germline. The CDR3 coding sequence is TGTGCCAGCTTACGCGTGGGACTGACTAATGAAAAACTGTTTTTT. Residues: CASLRVGLTNEKLFF.

V and J are TRBV2 and TRBJ1-6; the D is unclear. Per the germline V gene, CDR1 is SNHLY and CDR2 is FYNNEI. This CDR3 is 12 amino acids long. Trimming shortened V by 6 bases and J by 10 bases, and 10 bases separated the two germline ends. The CDR3 DNA is TGTGCCAGCAGGGAGGGCGTCTCACCCCTCCACTTT. It translates to CASREGVSPLHF.

The chain carries TRBV7-9 and TRBJ1-2; D may be TRBD1 (5 bases). Trimming removed 3 bases from V and 5 bases from J, with 10 bases in between. Looked up from germline, CDR1 is SEHNR and CDR2 is FQNEAQ (reference sequence). This CDR3 is built from 13 residues. CDR3 loop: CASSFPGQYGYTF. CDR3 nucleotide sequence: TGTGCCAGCAGCTTCCCAGGGCAGTATGGCTACACCTTC.